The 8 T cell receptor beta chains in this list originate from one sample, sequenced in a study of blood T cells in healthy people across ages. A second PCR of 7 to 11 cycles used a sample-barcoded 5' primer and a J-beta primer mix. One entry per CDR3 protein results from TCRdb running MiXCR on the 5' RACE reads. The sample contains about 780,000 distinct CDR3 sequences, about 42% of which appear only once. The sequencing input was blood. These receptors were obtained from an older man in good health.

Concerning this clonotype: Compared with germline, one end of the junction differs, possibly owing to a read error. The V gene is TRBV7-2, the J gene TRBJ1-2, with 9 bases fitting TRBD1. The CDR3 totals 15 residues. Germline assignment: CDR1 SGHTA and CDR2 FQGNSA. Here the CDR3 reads CVSSSPNRGLVGYTF. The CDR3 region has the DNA TGTGTCAGCAGTTCGCCGAACAGGGGGCTGGTTGGCTACACCTTC.

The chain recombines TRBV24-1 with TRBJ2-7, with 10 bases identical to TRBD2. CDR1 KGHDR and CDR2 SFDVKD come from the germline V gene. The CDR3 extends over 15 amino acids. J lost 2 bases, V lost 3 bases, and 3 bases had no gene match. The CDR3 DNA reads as TGTGCCACCAGTGATCATAGCGGGGGGACCTACGAGCAGTACTTC. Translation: CATSDHSGGTYEQYF.

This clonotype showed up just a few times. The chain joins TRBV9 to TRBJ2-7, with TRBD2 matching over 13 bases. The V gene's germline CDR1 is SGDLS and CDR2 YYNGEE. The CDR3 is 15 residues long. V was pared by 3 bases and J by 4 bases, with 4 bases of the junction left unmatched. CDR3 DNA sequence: TGTGCCAGCAGCGGAGGGACTAGCGGGATTTACGAGCAGTACTTC. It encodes CASSGGTSGIYEQYF. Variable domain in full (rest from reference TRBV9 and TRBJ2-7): DSGVTQTPKHLITATGQRVTLRCSPRSGDLSVYWYQQSLDQGLQFLIQYYNGEERAKGNILERFSAQQFPDLHSELNLSSLELGDSALYFCASSGGTSGIYEQYFGPGTRLTVT.

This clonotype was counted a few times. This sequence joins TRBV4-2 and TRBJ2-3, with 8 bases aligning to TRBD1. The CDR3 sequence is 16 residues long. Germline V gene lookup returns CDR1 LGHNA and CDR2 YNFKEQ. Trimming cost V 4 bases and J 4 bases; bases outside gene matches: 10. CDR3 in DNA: TGTGCCAGCAGCCGGGCCGGACAGGGTGGCCCAGATACGCAGTATTTT. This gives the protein CASSRAGQGGPDTQYF.

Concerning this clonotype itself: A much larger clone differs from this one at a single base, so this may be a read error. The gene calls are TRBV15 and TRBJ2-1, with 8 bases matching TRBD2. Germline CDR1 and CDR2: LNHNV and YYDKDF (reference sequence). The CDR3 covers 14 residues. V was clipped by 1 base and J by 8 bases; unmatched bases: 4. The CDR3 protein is CATSRGLASYEQFF. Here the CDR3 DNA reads TGTGCCACCAGCAGAGGACTAGCGTCGTATGAGCAGTTCTTC.

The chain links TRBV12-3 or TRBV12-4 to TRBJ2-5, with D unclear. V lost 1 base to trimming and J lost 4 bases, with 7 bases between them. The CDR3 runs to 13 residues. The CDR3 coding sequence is TGTGCCAGCAGTTTAGGTTATTCAGAGACCCAGTACTTC. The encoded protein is CASSLGYSETQYF.

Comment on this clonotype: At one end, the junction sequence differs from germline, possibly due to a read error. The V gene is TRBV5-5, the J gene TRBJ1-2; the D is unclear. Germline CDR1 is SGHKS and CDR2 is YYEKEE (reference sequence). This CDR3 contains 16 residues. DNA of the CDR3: TGTGCCGGCAGCCTGGTTTTGGGGAGTGAGGACTATGGCTACACCTTC. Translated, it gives CAGSLVLGSEDYGYTF.

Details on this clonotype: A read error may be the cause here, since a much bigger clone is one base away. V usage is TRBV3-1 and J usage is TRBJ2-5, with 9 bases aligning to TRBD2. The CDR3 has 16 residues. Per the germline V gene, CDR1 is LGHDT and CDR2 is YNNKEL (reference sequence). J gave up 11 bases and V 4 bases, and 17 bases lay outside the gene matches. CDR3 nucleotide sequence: TGTGCCAGCAGCCGGCAGGCGGGAGGGGTTCAAAATGAGCAGTACTTC. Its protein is CASSRQAGGVQNEQYF.